Listed below are T cell receptor beta chains from one sample, sequenced in a study of patients and donors after allogeneic stem cell transplantation. MiXCR was run by TCRdb on the RT-PCR reads, yielding one entry per CDR3 protein. The repertoire includes about 960,000 distinct CDR3 sequences, roughly 17% of them detected once, and roughly 6.4% sits in the top ten. What was sequenced was blood, either unsorted or a sorted T cell fraction (not recorded which). The receptor set was obtained from a human donor who was either an allogeneic HSCT recipient or a stem cell or donor lymphocyte infusion donor (not recorded which). It is not recorded whose cells these are; they may come from a transplant donor. CDR3s include the opening cysteine and the closing phenylalanine or tryptophan. A D gene is named only where the DNA matches it firmly. Rows may omit the clone size; those that give it use once, few, many or a size class.

CDR3aa,CDR3nt,d_gene,abundance,v_gene,j_gene
CASSGTRRLTYEQYF,TGTGCCAGCAGTGGGACACGAAGACTTACCTACGAGCAGTACTTC,-,-,TRBV6-1,TRBJ2-7
CASSRASMNTEAFF,TGCGCCAGCAGCCGGGCCTCAATGAACACTGAAGCTTTCTTT,-,-,TRBV4-3,TRBJ1-1
CASRFRSGGANNEQFF,TGTGCCAGCAGGTTTAGGAGCGGGGGGGCAAACAATGAGCAGTTCTTC,TRBD2,-,TRBV5-6,TRBJ2-1
CSATQGGDTQYF,TGCAGTGCTACTCAGGGGGGTGATACGCAGTATTTT,-,-,TRBV20-1,TRBJ2-3
CSSSEALF,TGCAGCTCCTCTGAAGCTTTGTTT,-,-,TRBV29-1,TRBJ1-1
CASSLSVLAGGDEQYF,TGCGCCAGCAGCTTGTCGGTACTAGCGGGAGGTGACGAGCAGTACTTC,TRBD2,-,TRBV5-1,TRBJ2-7
CASRRVGEATGANVLTF,TGCGCCAGCAGGAGAGTGGGGGAAGCTACTGGGGCCAACGTCCTGACTTTC,-,few,TRBV4-1,TRBJ2-6
CASSLTHRVEDEKLFF,TGCGCCAGCAGCCTAACCCACAGGGTGGAAGATGAAAAACTGTTTTTT,-,few,TRBV5-1,TRBJ1-4
CASRDDSHSGNTIYF,TGTGCCAGCAGAGACGACAGCCACTCTGGAAACACCATATATTTT,-,few,TRBV7-8,TRBJ1-3
CASSKGQKQYF,TGTGCCAGCAGCAAGGGACAGAAGCAGTACTTC,TRBD1,-,TRBV6-5,TRBJ2-7